The rows below give T cell receptor beta chains drawn from one sample of a study of T cell repertoires in cytomegalovirus infection. MiXCR, applied by TCRdb to the reads, yields one record per CDR3 protein. Of 200,000 to 250,000 distinct CDR3 sequences listed, roughly two fifths were seen once; the top ten hold roughly three fifths. No antigen has been identified for these receptors. The material was CD8+ T cells from cultured PBMCs, obtained from culture after CMV antigen stimulation. The receptors originated from a human donor in good health (CMV status not recorded). Some clones in this sample may be carry-over from other donors' samples. Each CDR3 is given with its conserved first and last residue. D genes are given only for firm matches. For some rows the clone size is stated as once, few or many, or as a class when expanded; others skip it.

V	length	D	size	J	CDR3	DNA
TRBV10-3	15	NA	NA	TRBJ1-4	CAISERGHSTEKLFF	TGTGCCATCAGTGAACGGGGACACTCAACTGAAAAACTGTTTTTT
TRBV2	17	TRBD2	NA	TRBJ2-6	CASSGVRGGSGANVLTF	TGTGCCAGCAGTGGAGTGCGGGGGGGCTCTGGGGCCAACGTCCTGACTTTC
TRBV7-9	14	NA	NA	TRBJ1-4	CASSLPGGNEKLFF	TGTGCCAGCAGCTTACCTGGGGGGAATGAAAAACTGTTTTTT
TRBV24-1	14	NA	NA	TRBJ1-1	CATRSGGGKTEAFF	TGTGCCACCAGATCGGGCGGAGGAAAGACTGAAGCTTTCTTT
TRBV7-9	14	TRBD1	NA	TRBJ2-7	CASSLDRGTYEQYF	TGTGCCAGCAGCCTCGACAGGGGAACCTACGAGCAGTACTTC
TRBV4-3	16	NA	once	TRBJ2-2	CASSHFLTQNTGELFF	TGCGCCAGCAGCCATTTTTTGACTCAGAACACCGGGGAGCTGTTTTTT
TRBV15	15	NA	NA	TRBJ1-2	CATSRDRALVYGYTF	TGTGCCACCAGCAGAGATCGGGCCTTGGTCTATGGCTACACCTTC
TRBV28	15	TRBD1	few	TRBJ1-1	CASSVWGQRNTEAFF	TGTGCCAGCAGCGTTTGGGGACAGCGTAACACTGAAGCTTTCTTT
TRBV7-9	18	NA	NA	TRBJ2-5	CASSLWQGPQEEGETQYF	TGTGCCAGCAGCTTATGGCAGGGGCCCCAAGAAGAAGGGGAGACCCAGTACTTC
TRBV7-4	15	NA	NA	TRBJ1-1	CASSLVVGRGTEAFF	TGTGCCAGCAGCTTGGTGGTAGGGAGAGGCACTGAAGCTTTCTTT
TRBV7-9	15	TRBD2	NA	TRBJ2-1	CASSSRLAGDNEQFF	TGTGCCAGCAGCTCTCGACTAGCGGGGGACAATGAGCAGTTCTTC
TRBV7-6	16	NA	many	TRBJ2-5	CASSFLSPEGKETQYF	TGTGCCAGCAGCTTTCTTAGCCCGGAGGGCAAAGAGACCCAGTACTTC
TRBV6-5	16	TRBD1	NA	TRBJ1-6	CASSSNRQGYYSPLHF	TGTGCCAGCAGTTCCAACAGACAGGGATATTATTCACCCCTCCACTTT
TRBV29-1	14	NA	many	TRBJ2-5	CSVGPDPGRETQYF	TGCAGCGTTGGGCCGGACCCAGGCAGAGAGACCCAGTACTTC
TRBV27	19	NA	NA	TRBJ1-3	CASSPWHVAPRVTGNTINF	TGTGCCAGCAGTCCCTGGCACGTGGCCCCCAGGGTTACTGGAAACACCATAAATTTT
TRBV12-3/TRBV12-4	16	NA	NA	TRBJ2-2	CASSPFRRGSPGEPFF	TGTGCCAGCAGCCCTTTTCGAAGGGGGTCCCCCGGGGAGCCGTTTTTT